The 10 T cell receptor beta chains below all came from one sample that was sequenced in a study of cytomegalovirus exposure and HLA in healthy donors. The PCR employed 60 Vbeta primers together with 13 Jbeta primers. Here immunoSEQ multiplex PCR was the method, and the copy in TCRdb shows in-frame clones only, minus some. The table shows 99,000 or so clones, with 83% occurring only once. Source material: PBMCs. Every receptor here comes from a man aged 18 to 29 in good health and CMV-seronegative.

The chain combines TRBV27 with TRBJ2-1; 15 bases agree with TRBD2. Germline loops: CDR1 MNHEY, CDR2 SMNVEV (reference sequence). V was pared by 6 bases and J by 10 bases, with 19 bases of the junction left unmatched. There are 19 residues in the CDR3. The CDR3 sequence: CASRADGTSGRRRLAEQFF. DNA of the CDR3: TGTGCCAGCAGGGCAGACGGGACTAGCGGGAGGCGCCGTCTTGCCGAGCAGTTCTTC.

In this sample, this clone turned up a few times. The V gene is TRBV28, the J gene TRBJ2-7; TRBD2 might be the D (5 bases). This CDR3 region has 11 residues. Trimming took off 11 bases at V and 2 bases at J, with 10 bases between the two ends. CDR1 MDHEN and CDR2 SYDVKM come from the germline V gene. The CDR3 region is CASYGAYEQYF. CDR3 sequence (DNA): TGTGCCTCTTACGGGGCCTACGAGCAGTACTTC.

The chain uses TRBV7-2 and TRBJ1-5; maybe TRBD1 (5 bases). V lost 5 bases and J lost 2, with 10 bases in between. Germline V gene lookup returns CDR1 SGHTA and CDR2 FQGNSA. CDR3 length equals 14 residues. CDR3 region: CASSRMTGNQPQHF. The CDR3 bases are TGTGCCAGCAGCCGGATGACAGGCAATCAGCCCCAGCATTTT.

The chain links TRBV6-5 to TRBJ1-2; D is undetermined. This CDR3 is built from 13 residues. V was cut by 1 base and J by 2 bases, with 5 bases left in between. Germline V gene sequence: CDR1 MNHEY, CDR2 SVGAGI. The CDR3 DNA reads as TGTGCCAGCAGTTACTACGCGAACTATGGCTACACCTTC. Translation: CASSYYANYGYTF.

The chain carries TRBV11-3 and TRBJ2-3; tentatively, D is TRBD2 (5 bases). The CDR3 runs 14 residues. V was shortened by 5 bases and J by 3 bases, with 12 bases between the two germline ends. Germline V gene lookup returns CDR1 SGHNT and CDR2 YENEEA. CDR3 amino acids: CASSGLTETDTQYF. Written as DNA, the CDR3 is TGTGCCAGCAGCGGACTGACGGAGACAGATACGCAGTATTTT.

The rearrangement links TRBV7-9 to TRBJ1-2, with D tentatively TRBD1 (6 bases). The V end was cut by 6 bases, the J end by 6 bases, with 17 bases between. Germline-derived CDR1 and CDR2 are SEHNR and FQNEAQ (reference sequence). CDR3 length equals 14 residues. CDR3 in amino acids: CASREGGLGNGYTF. In nucleotides, the CDR3 is TGTGCCAGCAGGGAGGGGGGGCTCGGGAATGGCTACACCTTC.

The chain employs TRBV9 and TRBJ2-1; 8 bases match TRBD2. CDR1 is SGDLS and CDR2 is YYNGEE in the germline V gene. The ends lost 3 bases at V and 8 bases at J; junction bases unmatched: 10. CDR3 length equals 15 residues. This CDR3 reads CASSGRLASLYEQFF. CDR3 bases: TGTGCCAGCAGCGGTCGACTAGCGTCCCTCTATGAGCAGTTCTTC. Combining the CDR3 with reference TRBV9 and TRBJ2-1 gives the whole variable domain DSGVTQTPKHLITATGQRVTLRCSPRSGDLSVYWYQQSLDQGLQFLIQYYNGEERAKGNILERFSAQQFPDLHSELNLSSLELGDSALYFCASSGRLASLYEQFFGPGTRLTVL.

The chain joins TRBV5-1 to TRBJ1-1, with 8 bases lining up with TRBD1. This CDR3 contains 15 residues. With V trimmed by 4 bases and J by 3 bases, 8 bases remained unmatched. CDR1 and CDR2 (germline): SGHRS, YFSETQ. CDR3 residues: CASSVTGVGDTEAFF. Here the CDR3 DNA reads TGCGCCAGCAGCGTGACAGGGGTAGGGGACACTGAAGCTTTCTTT. The whole variable domain, remainder taken from reference TRBV5-1 and TRBJ1-1, is KAGVTQTPRYLIKTRGQQVTLSCSPISGHRSVSWYQQTPGQGLQFLFEYFSETQRNKGNFPGRFSGRQFSNSRSEMNVSTLELGDSALYLCASSVTGVGDTEAFFGQGTRLTVV.

V and J are TRBV12-5 and TRBJ2-1; D uncertain. This CDR3 is 13 amino acids long. The germline CDR1 and CDR2 sequences are LGHNT and FRNRAP. Between the trimmed V and J ends, which lost 2 bases and 4 bases, there was a span of 6 bases. In DNA form, the CDR3 reads TGTGCTAGTGGTTTGCTTCTGTACAATGAGCAGTTCTTC. It is translated as CASGLLLYNEQFF.

The chain couples TRBV6-5 to TRBJ1-4; 7 nucleotides align to TRBD1. V was pared by 5 bases and J by 4 bases, with 7 bases of the junction left unmatched. Germline-derived CDR1 and CDR2 are MNHEY and SVGAGI. This CDR3 is 15 amino acids long. In nucleotides, the CDR3 is TGTGCCAGCAGTCCGGAGGGGGCGAATAATGAAAAACTGTTTTTT. It specifies CASSPEGANNEKLFF.